What follows are 17 T cell receptor beta chains derived from one specimen sequenced in a study of shared clonotypes between healthy human individuals. Sequenced by immunoSEQ multiplex PCR; TCRdb stores in-frame clones only, minus some. Counted here are 2 million to 3 million clones, 80% to 95% occurring once; the ten biggest clones make up 0.36%. Sequencing input: naive CD4+ T cells from PBMCs. Subset denoted: CD45RA+ positively selected. The receptors come from a young man in good health. Some clones in this sample may be carry-over from other donors' samples.

The V and J genes are TRBV10-3 and TRBJ2-1; possible D gene TRBD1, 5 bases. The length of the CDR3 is 15 residues. CDR1 is ENHRY, CDR2 SYGVKD, per germline. V lost 2 bases and J lost 0, with 8 bases in between. CDR3 residues: CAISERQSSYNEQFF. DNA of the CDR3: TGTGCCATCAGTGAGAGACAGAGCTCCTACAATGAGCAGTTCTTC.

CDR3 nucleotides: TGTGCCAGCAGCGCCCGCTACAATGAGCAGTTCTTC. Protein: CASSARYNEQFF. The gene calls are TRBV7-9 and TRBJ2-1; D gene ambiguous. The CDR3 spans 12 residues. The V gene's germline CDR1 is SEHNR and CDR2 FQNEAQ (reference sequence). The V and J ends lost 5 bases and 3 bases respectively, with 5 bases between them.

This clone came up a few times. CDR3 sequence: CSVERLMNTEAFF. As DNA, the CDR3 is TGCAGCGTTGAACGACTTATGAACACTGAAGCTTTCTTT. V and J are TRBV29-1 and TRBJ1-1; D is unresolved. Between the trimmed V and J ends, which lost 2 bases and 0 bases, there was a span of 7 bases. Per germline, CDR1 SQVTM and CDR2 ANQGSEA. This CDR3 has 13 amino acids.

This chain uses TRBV28 with TRBJ1-6, with D possibly matching TRBD1 (5 bases). Germline CDR1 and CDR2: MDHEN and SYDVKM. V lost 6 bases to trimming and J lost 8 bases, with 20 bases between them. CDR3 length: 16 residues. The CDR3 protein is CASSAGRVGFYSPLHF. The CDR3 coding sequence is TGTGCCAGCAGCGCGGGGCGCGTGGGATTTTATTCACCCCTCCACTTT.

CDR3 coding DNA: TGTGCCAGCAGTTTAATTGCAGGAAGGGACGAGCAGTACTTC. Translation gives CASSLIAGRDEQYF. The chain combines TRBV28 with TRBJ2-7; D remains ambiguous. The germline V and J ends were trimmed by 2 bases and 5 bases, with 13 bases remaining between them. The germline V gene has CDR1 MDHEN and CDR2 SYDVKM. The CDR3 is 14 residues long.

This clone was seen a handful of times. The rearrangement links TRBV7-9 to TRBJ2-2; possibly TRBD2 for D (5 bases). The CDR3 sequence is 13 residues long. V lost 8 bases and J 7 bases, leaving 14 bases between the germline ends. CDR1 SEHNR and CDR2 FQNEAQ come from the germline V gene (reference sequence). CDR3 coding DNA: TGTGCCAGCCCTTCCCCCGGGGACGGGGAGCTGTTTTTT. It yields the protein CASPSPGDGELFF.

As for this clone: This sample also contains other DNA sequences that code for the same CDR3. The rearrangement links TRBV28 to TRBJ1-2; 9 nucleotides agree with TRBD1. V shed 3 bases, J shed 8 bases, and the junction held 4 bases outside the gene matches. This CDR3 spans 13 amino acids. Germline V gene data show CDR1 as MDHEN and CDR2 as SYDVKM. CDR3 coding DNA: TGTGCCAGCAGTTTGAGGACAGGGGACGGCTACACCTTC. Its protein is CASSLRTGDGYTF.

The genes are TRBV28 and TRBJ1-5; D uncertain. The CDR3 spans 13 residues. Per germline, CDR1 MDHEN and CDR2 SYDVKM. Between the trimmed V and J ends, which lost 6 bases and 6 bases, there was a span of 12 bases. CDR3 bases: TGTGCCAGCAGCGCGCCATCCGGTCAGCCCCAGCATTTT. It yields the protein CASSAPSGQPQHF.

This clone occurred once. The rearrangement joins TRBV10-3 to TRBJ1-2; D may be TRBD1 (5 bases). This CDR3 contains 15 residues. The germline gives CDR1 ENHRY, CDR2 SYGVKD. Trimming pared 9 bases from V and 0 bases from J, leaving 17 bases between. The CDR3 region is CAITPNRISNYGYTF. The CDR3 DNA reads TGTGCCATAACCCCGAACAGGATATCTAACTATGGCTACACCTTC.

V is TRBV19 and J is TRBJ2-5, with a weak D call TRBD1 (6 bases). The CDR3 has 13 residues. Per germline, CDR1 LNHDA and CDR2 SQIVND (reference sequence). The V end was cut by 7 bases, the J end by 2 bases, with 11 bases between. The CDR3: CASKIQGQETQYF. CDR3 DNA sequence: TGTGCCAGTAAGATACAGGGTCAAGAGACCCAGTACTTC.

This clone was found once. The V gene is TRBV6-5, the J gene TRBJ2-7; D ambiguous. This CDR3 spans 14 amino acids. Germline V lookup: CDR1 MNHEY, CDR2 SVGAGI. The V gene lost 5 bases and the J gene lost 0 bases, with 11 bases spanning the gap. The CDR3 coding sequence is TGTGCCAGCAGTAGGTACACGGGCTCCTACGAGCAGTACTTC. It specifies CASSRYTGSYEQYF.

This clone was counted between two and nine times. V gene TRBV10-1 combines with J gene TRBJ2-5, with D unclear. The germline V gene has CDR1 WNHNN and CDR2 SYGVQD (reference sequence). The CDR3 has 10 residues. The germline V and J ends were trimmed by 11 bases and 13 bases, with 17 bases remaining between them. This CDR3 reads CAAYPTPRYF. As DNA, the CDR3 is TGCGCCGCGTACCCCACGCCGCGGTACTTC.

Note on this clone: Other nucleotide sequences in the sample specify the same CDR3. The rearrangement joins TRBV7-2 to TRBJ1-1; perhaps TRBD1 as D (6 bases). The germline V gene has CDR1 SGHTA and CDR2 FQGNSA. This CDR3 spans 12 amino acids. The germline V and J ends were trimmed by 1 base and 8 bases, with 8 bases remaining between them. DNA of the CDR3: TGTGCCAGCAGCTTAGACAGGGCCGAAGCTTTCTTT. Translating it yields CASSLDRAEAFF.

Note on this clone: Distinct nucleotide sequences in the sample also encode this CDR3. J is TRBJ2-7 and V is TRBV28, with D perhaps matching TRBD2 (5 bases). This CDR3 is 11 amino acids long. Germline-derived CDR1 and CDR2 are MDHEN and SYDVKM. The ends were cut back, 3 bases at V and 7 bases at J, with 7 bases in the middle. The CDR3 DNA sequence: TGTGCCAGCAGTTTGTGGAGGGAGCAGTACTTC. Translating gives CASSLWREQYF.

The CDR3 DNA sequence: TGCGCCAGCAGCCAGCTACTAGGTTCACCCCTCCACTTT. As protein: CASSQLLGSPLHF. The V and J genes are TRBV4-1 and TRBJ1-6, with no clear D. The length of the CDR3 is 13 residues. The V gene lost 3 bases and the J gene lost 9 bases, with 9 bases spanning the gap. Germline lookup yields CDR1 MGHRA and CDR2 YSYEKL.

This chain joins TRBV7-9 and TRBJ2-7; 7 bases are shared with TRBD2. V shed 2 bases, J shed 2 bases, and the junction held 9 bases outside the gene matches. The CDR3 has 16 residues. Germline CDR1 and CDR2: SEHNR and FQNEAQ (reference sequence). CDR3 nucleotide sequence: TGTGCCAGCAGCTTATGGGGGGGGACGGCCACCTACGAGCAGTACTTC. It specifies CASSLWGGTATYEQYF.

Worth noting for this clone: Other nucleotide sequences from this sample produce the same CDR3. The rearrangement uses TRBV29-1 and TRBJ2-1; D not resolved. Germline V gives CDR1 SQVTM, CDR2 ANQGSEA. V was pared by 3 bases and J by 0 bases, with 9 bases between. The CDR3 runs 14 residues. CDR3 nucleotides: TGCAGCGTTGAGGGCAGGAGCTCCTACAATGAGCAGTTCTTC. Amino acid sequence: CSVEGRSSYNEQFF.